The 28 T cell receptor beta chains listed next were all sequenced from one sample in a study of blood T cell repertoires in COVID-19. Some clones are missing from TCRdb's copy, which holds only in-frame ones; the method was immunoSEQ multiplex PCR. The sample includes about 200,000 clones, around 89% of them seen just once. What was sequenced was peripheral blood. The source of these receptors is a man aged 40-55 years with active or convalescent COVID-19.

V is TRBV18 and J is TRBJ2-7; 9 positions match TRBD1. This CDR3 has 14 amino acids. Germline CDR1 and CDR2: KGHSH and LQKENI. V lost 2 bases and J lost 3; bases outside the gene matches: 2. The CDR3 DNA sequence: TGTGCCAGCTCACCAACAGGGGGCGGCTACGAGCAGTACTTC. This sequence encodes CASSPTGGGYEQYF.

This chain links TRBV7-2 with TRBJ1-2; unclear D gene. The CDR3 runs to 13 residues. The V gene's germline CDR1 is SGHTA and CDR2 FQGNSA. Trimming stripped 2 bases from V and 7 bases from J, with 11 bases between. Written as DNA, the CDR3 is TGTGCCAGCAGCTTATTAATGGCAGGTGGCTACACCTTC. Translating gives CASSLLMAGGYTF.

The V gene is TRBV6-5, the J gene TRBJ1-2, with 7 nucleotides matching TRBD1. This CDR3 has 15 residues. Germline assignment: CDR1 MNHEY and CDR2 SVGAGI. The CDR3 reads CALQGPGQPLGGYTF. For the CDR3, the DNA is TGTGCTCTGCAGGGGCCGGGACAGCCCCTCGGGGGCTACACCTTC.

This chain links TRBV14 with TRBJ2-3, with D unresolved. Germline-derived CDR1 and CDR2 are SGHDN and FVKESK. V was trimmed by 2 bases and J by 1 base, leaving 13 bases between them. The CDR3 covers 16 residues. CDR3 in amino acids: CASSQRVLWGTDTQYF. The CDR3 DNA reads as TGTGCCAGCAGCCAACGGGTCCTATGGGGCACAGATACGCAGTATTTT.

The J gene is TRBJ2-5, the V gene TRBV5-1; a possible D gene is TRBD2 (6 bases). Trimming took 3 bases from V and 0 from J, leaving 12 bases between them. This CDR3 has 15 residues. Germline CDR1 and CDR2: SGHRS and YFSETQ. This CDR3 is CASSSPTGDQETQYF. CDR3 DNA sequence: TGCGCCAGCAGCTCACCCACGGGGGACCAAGAGACCCAGTACTTC. Full variable domain (rest looked up from reference TRBV5-1 and TRBJ2-5): KAGVTQTPRYLIKTRGQQVTLSCSPISGHRSVSWYQQTPGQGLQFLFEYFSETQRNKGNFPGRFSGRQFSNSRSEMNVSTLELGDSALYLCASSSPTGDQETQYFGPGTRLLVL.

The rearrangement uses TRBV5-4 and TRBJ1-2; a possible D gene is TRBD1 (5 bases). V lost 1 base to trimming and J lost 7 bases, with 11 bases between them. This CDR3 is 13 amino acids long. Germline lookup yields CDR1 SGHNT and CDR2 YYREEE (reference sequence). The CDR3 spells CASSLSDSRGYTF. The CDR3 bases are TGTGCCAGCAGCTTGAGCGACAGTCGTGGCTACACCTTC.

The chain recombines TRBV14 with TRBJ1-6; the D gene is possibly TRBD1 (5 bases). The CDR3 loop spans 15 amino acids. V lost 3 bases and J 7 bases, leaving 13 bases between the germline ends. From germline, CDR1 is SGHDN and CDR2 FVKESK. CDR3 coding DNA: TGTGCCAGCAGCCATATCAGGGCTTCGAATTCACCCCTCCACTTT. Amino acid sequence: CASSHIRASNSPLHF.

The CDR3 reads CASRFQREGNQPQHF. The CDR3 region has the DNA TGTGCCAGCAGATTCCAGAGGGAAGGCAATCAGCCCCAGCATTTT. This chain connects TRBV6-5 to TRBJ1-5, with D hard to call. V was clipped by 6 bases and J by 2 bases, with 14 bases between them. The germline gives CDR1 MNHEY, CDR2 SVGAGI. The CDR3 consists of 15 residues.

The V gene is TRBV19, the J gene TRBJ2-7, with TRBD2 matching 8 bases. V gave up 5 bases and J gave up 3 bases; unmatched junction bases: 12. Germline V gene lookup returns CDR1 LNHDA and CDR2 SQIVND (reference sequence). The CDR3 length is 16 residues. This chain's CDR3 is CASSPNFSGSRYEQYF. DNA for the CDR3: TGTGCCAGTAGTCCAAATTTCAGCGGGAGCCGCTACGAGCAGTACTTC.

V and J are TRBV3-1 (or the pseudogene TRBV3-2) and TRBJ2-7; D might be TRBD1 (6 bases). The CDR3 extends over 17 amino acids. V gave up 4 bases and J gave up 7 bases, with 26 bases separating them. Germline CDR1 reads LGHDT; CDR2 reads YNNKEL (reference sequence). The CDR3 DNA follows: TGTGCCAGCAGCCCCGATTCAGGGACACCCGGTTCCGGGGAGCAGTACTTC. It codes for CASSPDSGTPGSGEQYF.

The chain links TRBV19 to TRBJ1-6, with D unclear. CDR1 and CDR2 from the germline V gene are LNHDA and SQIVND (reference sequence). This CDR3 contains 16 residues. Trimming removed 1 base from V and 8 bases from J, with 15 bases in between. CDR3 sequence reads: CASSIVFEEFHSPLHF. The CDR3 DNA reads as TGTGCCAGTAGTATAGTATTTGAGGAATTCCATTCACCCCTCCACTTT.

The V gene is TRBV7-8, the J gene TRBJ2-5, with a possible D match to TRBD2 (5 bases). The CDR3 extends over 13 amino acids. CDR1 is SGHVS, CDR2 FQNEAQ, per germline. V was cut by 0 bases and J by 4 bases, with 6 bases left in between. The CDR3 spells CASSLAAGETQYF. CDR3 nucleotide sequence: TGTGCCAGCAGCTTAGCCGCGGGAGAGACCCAGTACTTC.

The rearrangement joins TRBV5-1 to TRBJ1-1; possible D gene TRBD1, 5 bases. V shed 3 bases and J shed 0 bases, with 12 bases lying between them. The CDR3 sequence is 15 residues long. CDR1 SGHRS and CDR2 YFSETQ come from the germline V gene. Here the CDR3 reads CASSSRQSMNTEAFF. DNA of the CDR3: TGCGCCAGCAGCTCCCGACAGAGCATGAACACTGAAGCTTTCTTT.

The chain is built from TRBV11-2 and TRBJ1-3, with no clear D. This CDR3 region has 14 residues. V gave up 5 bases and J gave up 0 bases, with 8 bases separating them. Germline CDR1 and CDR2: SGHAT and FQNNGV. The CDR3 reads CASSLSSSGNTIYF. The CDR3 DNA is TGTGCCAGCAGCCTCTCGAGCTCTGGAAACACCATATATTTT.

This clone was seen a single time. The chain couples TRBV19 to TRBJ1-4, with D uncertain. Trimming removed 5 bases from V and 8 bases from J, with 15 bases in between. Germline CDR1 and CDR2: LNHDA and SQIVND (reference sequence). There are 14 residues in the CDR3. This chain's CDR3 is CASSLPWAGEKLFF. The CDR3 bases are TGTGCCAGTAGTCTCCCTTGGGCCGGAGAAAAACTGTTTTTT.

The rearrangement joins TRBV27 to TRBJ1-6; maybe TRBD1 (5 bases). The CDR3 length is 14 residues. Looked up from germline, CDR1 is MNHEY and CDR2 is SMNVEV (reference sequence). The ends were cut back, 5 bases at V and 7 bases at J, with 12 bases in the middle. CDR3 DNA sequence: TGTGCCAGCAGTATCAGGGATCCCAATTCACCCCTCCACTTT. Translation gives CASSIRDPNSPLHF.

This sequence joins TRBV19 and TRBJ1-2; TRBD1 matches at 7 bases. The V gene's germline CDR1 is LNHDA and CDR2 SQIVND (reference sequence). This CDR3 has 13 residues. Trimming removed 3 bases from V and 8 bases from J; junction bases left unmatched: 6. This CDR3 reads CASSIAQGGGYTF. CDR3 nucleotides: TGTGCCAGTAGTATTGCTCAGGGGGGAGGCTACACCTTC. Filled out from reference TRBV19 and TRBJ1-2, the complete variable domain reads DGGITQSPKYLFRKEGQNVTLSCEQNLNHDAMYWYRQDPGQGLRLIYYSQIVNDFQKGDIAEGYSVSREKKESFPLTVTSAQKNPTAFYLCASSIAQGGGYTFGSGTRLTVV.

The chain recombines TRBV11-2 with TRBJ1-5; tentatively, D is TRBD1 (6 bases). Germline V gives CDR1 SGHAT, CDR2 FQNNGV. The CDR3 runs 15 residues. V lost 3 bases, J lost 0 bases, and 9 bases lay in between. The CDR3: CASSLSGVSNQPQHF. CDR3 nucleotide sequence: TGTGCCAGCAGCTTGTCAGGGGTTAGCAATCAGCCCCAGCATTTT.

The chain's CDR3 is CASRLTSATEAFF. The CDR3 nucleotides are TGCGCCAGCAGACTGACTTCAGCCACTGAAGCTTTCTTT. The rearrangement joins TRBV5-1 to TRBJ1-1; D unclear. Trimming took 5 bases from V and 4 from J, leaving 12 bases between them. Germline assignment: CDR1 SGHRS and CDR2 YFSETQ. The CDR3 runs 13 residues.

The table lists this clone with a count of one. V gene TRBV7-9 combines with J gene TRBJ1-5, with D perhaps matching TRBD1 (5 bases). The ends were cut back, 4 bases at V and 3 bases at J, with 16 bases in the middle. CDR1 and CDR2 from the germline V gene are SEHNR and FQNEAQ (reference sequence). The CDR3 runs 16 residues. The DNA for the CDR3 is TGTGCCAGCAGCTCTTCCCGGGGGAATACCAATCAGCCCCAGCATTTT. Its protein product is CASSSSRGNTNQPQHF.

The chain uses TRBV5-4 and TRBJ2-2, with D possibly matching TRBD1 (5 bases). Germline lookup yields CDR1 SGHNT and CDR2 YYREEE (reference sequence). This CDR3 is built from 15 residues. V shed 4 bases and J shed 0 bases, with 10 bases lying between them. The DNA of the CDR3 is TGTGCCAGCAGCCAAAGGACATCGAACACCGGGGAGCTGTTTTTT. It yields the protein CASSQRTSNTGELFF.

This chain connects TRBV20-1 to TRBJ2-3; a weak D match, TRBD2 (6 bases). Trimming left V 3 bases short and J 6 bases short, with 7 bases between. Germline V gene data show CDR1 as DFQATT and CDR2 as SNEGSKA (reference sequence). This CDR3 region has 11 residues. The CDR3 DNA follows: TGCAGTGCTAGCGGAGGGGATACGCAGTATTTT. Amino acids: CSASGGDTQYF.

This chain connects TRBV6-5 to TRBJ2-5, with D perhaps matching TRBD1 (6 bases). The V gene's germline CDR1 is MNHEY and CDR2 SVGAGI. Trimming removed 8 bases at V and 3 bases at J, with 16 bases between. The CDR3 extends over 14 amino acids. As DNA, the CDR3 is TGTGCCAGCCAAATGTCAGGGACAAAAGAGACCCAGTACTTC. It yields the protein CASQMSGTKETQYF.

This chain links TRBV28 with TRBJ1-1; D is unclear. This CDR3 is built from 12 residues. V was clipped by 5 bases and J by 5 bases, with 9 bases between them. Germline loops: CDR1 MDHEN, CDR2 SYDVKM. CDR3 in amino acids: CASSGPATEAFF. CDR3 coding DNA: TGTGCCAGCAGTGGGCCCGCTACTGAAGCTTTCTTT.

The genes are TRBV11-2 and TRBJ2-5; D uncertain. CDR1 is SGHAT and CDR2 is FQNNGV in the germline V gene. V was trimmed by 5 bases and J by 1 base, leaving 17 bases between them. The CDR3 has 16 residues. The CDR3 loop reads CASSPIIVGLQETQYF. Here the CDR3 DNA reads TGTGCCAGCAGCCCCATAATCGTGGGCCTCCAAGAGACCCAGTACTTC.

J is TRBJ2-2 and V is TRBV27; 7 nucleotides agree with TRBD1. Germline trimming cut 2 bases from V and 5 bases from J; bases unmatched to any gene: 11. The CDR3 consists of 17 residues. CDR1 is MNHEY and CDR2 is SMNVEV in the germline V gene (reference sequence). The CDR3 region has the DNA TGTGCCAGCAGTTTACTAAAGACAGGGAGTAAAACCGGGGAGCTGTTTTTT. As protein: CASSLLKTGSKTGELFF.

The chain combines TRBV6-5 with TRBJ1-1; D is undetermined. This CDR3 is built from 14 residues. Trimming removed 0 bases at V and 6 bases at J, with 11 bases between. The V gene's germline CDR1 is MNHEY and CDR2 SVGAGI. The CDR3 region has the DNA TGTGCCAGCAGTTACTCCAACTCCGGTGCTGAAGCTTTCTTT. Translation: CASSYSNSGAEAFF.

The chain couples TRBV27 to TRBJ1-1; TRBD1 is a possible D gene (6 bases). The V end lost 5 bases, the J end lost 4 bases, and 11 bases lay between the germline ends. The CDR3 has 13 amino acids. Germline values: CDR1 MNHEY, CDR2 SMNVEV (reference sequence). CDR3 sequence (DNA): TGTGCCAGCAGTCGCCGGGACATCACTGAAGCTTTCTTT. It specifies CASSRRDITEAFF.